These 10 T cell receptor beta chains came from one sample sequenced in a study of vaccination effects on CD4 cells after COVID-19. What these receptors recognize is not known. ViraFEST expansion of antigen-specific CD4+ T cells with viral peptide pools preceded sequencing. The authors isolated CD4+ T cells after approximately 9 days of culture. The individual was infected with SARS-CoV-2 between March and December 2020, as confirmed by PCR. Produced via immunoSEQ multiplex PCR; TCRdb's table is partial and in-frame only. The sample contains around 40,000 clones, under 80% of which appear only once. The sample here was CD4+ T cells from PBMCs cultured with a peptide pool, taken before COVID-19 vaccination. The receptors originated from a human donor who had a prior SARS-CoV-2 infection.

This clone has more than one count but fewer than ten. The chain carries TRBV3-1 (or the pseudogene TRBV3-2) and TRBJ2-1, with D uncertain. The CDR3 sequence is 10 residues long. Germline V gene data show CDR1 as LGHDT and CDR2 as YNNKEL (reference sequence). V lost 8 bases and J lost 15, with 14 bases in between. CDR3: CASGLISLFF. The CDR3 nucleotides read TGTGCCAGCGGTTTAATTAGTCTGTTCTTC.

The chain carries TRBV1 and TRBJ1-5. TRBV1 counts as a pseudogene. The CDR3 loop spans 16 amino acids. Here the CDR3 DNA reads TGCACCAGCAGCCACCCCTGCGGGGGGGGGCGTCAGCCCCAGCATTTT. Translation: CTSSHPCGGGRQPQHF.

This clone appeared a single time. The rearrangement links TRBV5-4 to TRBJ1-4; no clear D gene. CDR3 length: 14 amino acids. V was shortened by 1 base and J by 7 bases, with 11 bases between the two germline ends. Germline loops: CDR1 SGHNT, CDR2 YYREEE (reference sequence). CDR3 protein: CASSLRGRGEKLFF. DNA for the CDR3: TGTGCCAGCAGCTTGCGTGGGCGTGGTGAAAAACTGTTTTTT.

V gene TRBV28 combines with J gene TRBJ1-1; TRBD1 aligns across 9 bases. The junction had 6 bases not matched to a gene; V was cut back by 8 bases and J by 11 bases. The CDR3 spans 11 residues. Germline CDR1 is MDHEN and CDR2 is SYDVKM. The DNA for the CDR3 is TGTGCCAGCCGACGAGGGACAGGGGCTTTCTTT. This translates into CASRRGTGAFF.

This rearrangement joins TRBV9 to TRBJ1-1; no clear D gene. Per the germline V gene, CDR1 is SGDLS and CDR2 is YYNGEE. CDR3 length: 13 amino acids. V lost 0 bases to trimming and J lost 5 bases, with 8 bases between them. The CDR3 sequence is CASSVEMGTEAFF. Written as DNA, the CDR3 is TGTGCCAGCAGCGTAGAGATGGGAACTGAAGCTTTCTTT.

V and J are TRBV5-6 and TRBJ2-7; 9 positions match TRBD2. After removal of 0 bases from V and 6 bases from J, the junction contained 10 bases not matched to a gene. CDR3 length equals 16 residues. Germline assignment: CDR1 SGHDT and CDR2 YYEEEE. CDR3 sequence reads: CASSLVLPAGGGEQYF. CDR3 DNA: TGTGCCAGCAGCTTGGTTCTGCCAGCGGGGGGCGGCGAGCAGTACTTC.

V and J are TRBV5-1 and TRBJ2-1; the D is unclear. The length of the CDR3 is 15 residues. Trimming pared 0 bases from V and 3 bases from J, leaving 10 bases between. The germline CDR1 and CDR2 sequences are SGHRS and YFSETQ. The CDR3, as DNA: TGCGCCAGCAGCTTGGAGGCTTCCATCTACAATGAGCAGTTCTTC. Its translation: CASSLEASIYNEQFF.

The chain is built from TRBV27 and TRBJ2-7; no clear D. Looked up from germline, CDR1 is MNHEY and CDR2 is SMNVEV (reference sequence). CDR3 length: 15 amino acids. The germline V and J ends were trimmed by 3 bases and 0 bases, with 12 bases remaining between them. In nucleotides, the CDR3 is TGTGCCAGCAGTTTGGAGTCCGGGTCCTCCTACGAGCAGTACTTC. It is translated as CASSLESGSSYEQYF.

The V and J genes are TRBV7-3 and TRBJ2-3; D is perhaps TRBD2 (7 bases). The CDR3 extends over 15 amino acids. V dropped 7 bases and J dropped 2 bases, with 16 bases sitting between them. Germline V lookup: CDR1 SGHTA, CDR2 FQGTGA. The CDR3: CASTLSGGPTDTQYF. Here the CDR3 DNA reads TGTGCCAGCACTCTCTCCGGGGGGCCCACAGATACGCAGTATTTT.

Only a few counts were recorded for this clone. V and J are TRBV5-1 and TRBJ2-5, with 9 bases that match TRBD2. The ends lost 4 bases at V and 2 bases at J; junction bases unmatched: 15. Germline V lookup: CDR1 SGHRS, CDR2 YFSETQ. The CDR3 has 18 residues. The DNA for the CDR3 is TGCGCCAGCAGCCGGGCCGGGACTAGCCTCAGTCTGCAAGAGACCCAGTACTTC. Its translation is CASSRAGTSLSLQETQYF. Drawing the rest from reference TRBV5-1 and TRBJ2-5, the complete variable domain is KAGVTQTPRYLIKTRGQQVTLSCSPISGHRSVSWYQQTPGQGLQFLFEYFSETQRNKGNFPGRFSGRQFSNSRSEMNVSTLELGDSALYLCASSRAGTSLSLQETQYFGPGTRLLVL.